Below, 23 T cell receptor beta chains from the same sample are listed, as sequenced in a study of cytomegalovirus exposure and HLA in healthy donors. Sequenced by immunoSEQ multiplex PCR; TCRdb stores in-frame clones only, minus some. The sample includes under 150,000 clones, around 88% of them seen just once. What was sequenced was PBMCs. These receptors were collected from a woman aged 18-29 years in good health and CMV-seropositive.

This clone rates as medium-sized. As DNA, the CDR3 is TGTGCCAGCAGCCCCGACAGCCTCTATGGCTACACCTTC. Translating gives CASSPDSLYGYTF. This chain joins TRBV7-2 and TRBJ1-2; maybe TRBD1 (5 bases). The CDR3 covers 13 residues. Germline values: CDR1 SGHTA, CDR2 FQGNSA. V was shortened by 5 bases and J by 4 bases, with 11 bases between the two germline ends.

The chain has TRBV4-1 and TRBJ2-1; 8 bases agree with TRBD2. The CDR3 sequence is 17 residues long. Unmatched junction bases numbered 10, after V lost 2 bases and J lost 4 bases. Germline CDR1 MGHRA, CDR2 YSYEKL. CDR3 region: CASSQKRAGVTYNEQFF. DNA of the CDR3: TGCGCCAGCAGCCAAAAAAGAGCGGGAGTGACGTACAATGAGCAGTTCTTC.

The chain employs TRBV27 and TRBJ1-2; TRBD1 aligns across 7 bases. In germline, CDR1 is MNHEY, CDR2 SMNVEV (reference sequence). The CDR3 consists of 14 residues. With V trimmed by 5 bases and J by 3 bases, 6 bases remained unmatched. CDR3: CASSHSRGYYGYTF. The CDR3 region has the DNA TGTGCCAGCAGTCATTCCAGGGGGTACTATGGCTACACCTTC.

The chain joins TRBV7-9 to TRBJ2-1; no definite D call. From germline, CDR1 is SEHNR and CDR2 FQNEAQ (reference sequence). The CDR3 has 13 residues. V was pared by 4 bases and J by 7 bases, with 11 bases between. CDR3 nucleotide sequence: TGTGCCAGCAGCTCCCTGGGCAGGAATGAGCAGTTCTTC. This encodes CASSSLGRNEQFF.

The rearrangement links TRBV28 to TRBJ1-5; possibly TRBD1 for D (5 bases). Germline CDR1 is MDHEN and CDR2 is SYDVKM. Between the trimmed V and J ends, which lost 4 bases and 0 bases, there was a span of 19 bases. The CDR3 consists of 18 residues. The chain's CDR3 is CASSSGGGAYYSNQPQHF. The CDR3 region has the DNA TGTGCCAGCAGTTCCGGTGGAGGGGCTTACTATAGCAATCAGCCCCAGCATTTT.

The CDR3 spells CASSLSGGGGTGELFF. CDR3 DNA: TGTGCCAGCAGTTTGTCTGGGGGGGGAGGGACCGGGGAGCTGTTTTTT. The chain employs TRBV6-5 and TRBJ2-2; TRBD2 aligns across 7 bases. This CDR3 has 16 residues. J lost 5 bases, V lost 4 bases, and 10 bases had no gene match. Per germline, CDR1 MNHEY and CDR2 SVGAGI.

This clone was seen more than once but under ten times. The chain combines TRBV7-9 with TRBJ1-2; D may be TRBD1 (5 bases). The CDR3 runs 13 residues. V dropped 3 bases and J dropped 6 bases, with 11 bases sitting between them. Germline CDR1 and CDR2: SEHNR and FQNEAQ (reference sequence). Here the CDR3 reads CASSFGGSDGYTF. CDR3 in DNA: TGTGCCAGCAGCTTCGGGGGTTCCGATGGCTACACCTTC.

This sequence joins TRBV28 and TRBJ1-1, with 11 bases aligning to TRBD1. The CDR3 spans 12 residues. Per germline, CDR1 MDHEN and CDR2 SYDVKM. V lost 6 bases and J lost 6; bases outside the gene matches: 0. The CDR3 bases are TGTGCCAGCAGGGGACAGGGGGCTGAAGCTTTCTTT. It yields the protein CASRGQGAEAFF.

This chain joins TRBV7-2 and TRBJ2-5; 9 bases match TRBD2. Germline V CDR1 and CDR2: SGHTA, FQGNSA. The CDR3 is 17 residues long. V lost 1 base and J lost 5; bases outside the gene matches: 11. DNA for the CDR3: TGTGCCAGCAGCTTAGGTGGCGGGGGGGTTTTATTGGAGACCCAGTACTTC. This codes for CASSLGGGGVLLETQYF.

The chain carries TRBV19 and TRBJ1-1; D not certain. V was pared by 8 bases and J by 0 bases, with 10 bases between. CDR1 LNHDA and CDR2 SQIVND come from the germline V gene (reference sequence). The CDR3 runs to 13 residues. Here the CDR3 reads CASRLGLNTEAFF. The CDR3 coding sequence is TGTGCCAGTCGCCTCGGTTTGAACACTGAAGCTTTCTTT.

The gene calls are TRBV4-2 and TRBJ1-1, with D tentatively TRBD1 (5 bases). CDR1 is LGHNA, CDR2 YNFKEQ, per germline. The CDR3 covers 17 residues. Trimming cost V 4 bases and J 0 bases, with 18 bases left between them. The CDR3 loop is CASSPASGFQLNTEAFF. CDR3 DNA sequence: TGTGCCAGCAGCCCCGCCTCAGGGTTCCAATTGAACACTGAAGCTTTCTTT.

The chain carries TRBV19 and TRBJ2-5; D is unclear. V lost 6 bases to trimming and J lost 0 bases, with 11 bases between them. The length of the CDR3 is 14 residues. CDR1 LNHDA and CDR2 SQIVND come from the germline V gene (reference sequence). The DNA for the CDR3 is TGTGCCAGTAGACCGGGTCCGTACCAAGAGACCCAGTACTTC. Protein product: CASRPGPYQETQYF.

J is TRBJ2-7 and V is TRBV6-1; maybe TRBD2 (6 bases). Germline V lookup: CDR1 MNHNS, CDR2 SASEGT. The CDR3 contains 15 residues. V was trimmed by 4 bases and J by 7 bases, leaving 20 bases between them. CDR3 DNA sequence: TGTGCCAGCAGTGCCTCTAGCGTGGCTAGTAGAGAGCAGTACTTC. The encoded protein is CASSASSVASREQYF.

This clone was counted a single time. This chain links TRBV7-2 with TRBJ1-1; TRBD1 matches at 9 bases. V lost 3 bases and J lost 1; bases outside the gene matches: 3. The germline gives CDR1 SGHTA, CDR2 FQGNSA. CDR3 length equals 15 residues. Here the CDR3 reads CASSLMGQGNTEAFF. As DNA, the CDR3 is TGTGCCAGCAGCTTGATGGGACAGGGGAACACTGAAGCTTTCTTT.

This clone was seen only once. V usage is TRBV10-3 and J usage is TRBJ1-2, with TRBD1 matching over 9 bases. V dropped 6 bases and J dropped 7; count of bases not matched to a gene: 6. This CDR3 is built from 13 residues. Germline V gene sequence: CDR1 ENHRY, CDR2 SYGVKD. The CDR3 DNA is TGTGCCATCAGCCGGGACAGGGACTCTGGCTACACCTTC. Its translation: CAISRDRDSGYTF.

The chain links TRBV7-9 to TRBJ2-5; TRBD1 matches at 8 bases. Trimming at V came to 5 bases and at J to 5 bases, leaving 4 bases not matched to a gene. Germline CDR1 reads SEHNR; CDR2 reads FQNEAQ (reference sequence). The CDR3 length is 13 residues. This CDR3 reads CASSPNRGETQYF. Here the CDR3 DNA reads TGTGCCAGCAGCCCAAACAGGGGGGAGACCCAGTACTTC.

The chain has TRBV6-1 and TRBJ1-2; D remains unclear. The CDR3 has 16 amino acids. Germline CDR1 reads MNHNS; CDR2 reads SASEGT. The ends were cut back, 1 base at V and 4 bases at J, with 16 bases in the middle. The CDR3 DNA sequence: TGTGCCAGCAGTGAAGATCTGACCCCACGGGGCTATGGCTACACCTTC. Translating it yields CASSEDLTPRGYGYTF.

This clone was observed once. This chain connects TRBV5-1 to TRBJ2-6; TRBD2 matches at 10 bases. CDR1 and CDR2 (germline): SGHRS, YFSETQ. J gave up 2 bases and V 4 bases, and 6 bases lay outside the gene matches. The CDR3 sequence is 17 residues long. In nucleotides, the CDR3 is TGCGCCAGCAGCCCCCAAGCGGGGGGGCCTGGGGCCAACGTCCTGACTTTC. Translating gives CASSPQAGGPGANVLTF.

V is TRBV7-2 and J is TRBJ2-1, with 7 bases that match TRBD2. The germline V gene encodes CDR1 SGHTA and CDR2 FQGNSA. The V and J ends lost 4 bases and 7 bases, in that order; junction bases with no gene match: 10. CDR3 size: 15 residues. The CDR3 sequence is CASSSRTREGNEQFF. The CDR3 DNA is TGTGCCAGCAGCTCCCGGACTAGGGAAGGGAATGAGCAGTTCTTC.

The genes are TRBV5-1 and TRBJ1-6, with D possibly being TRBD1 (5 bases). V was cut by 1 base and J by 6 bases, with 11 bases left in between. Germline V lookup: CDR1 SGHRS, CDR2 YFSETQ. The CDR3 is 15 amino acids. The CDR3 nucleotides read TGCGCCAGCAGCTTGCAGGGCTCCCTTAATTCACCCCTCCACTTT. It specifies CASSLQGSLNSPLHF.

V and J are TRBV5-6 and TRBJ2-5, with 11 bases that match TRBD2. The CDR3 covers 15 residues. The germline V gene has CDR1 SGHDT and CDR2 YYEEEE. J gave up 7 bases and V 2 bases, and 7 bases lay outside the gene matches. The CDR3 DNA reads as TGTGCCAGCAGCTTCCTGGGACTAGCGGACGGGACCCAGTACTTC. Its protein is CASSFLGLADGTQYF. The entire variable domain, with the rest obtained from reference TRBV5-6 and TRBJ2-5, is as follows: DAGVTQSPTHLIKTRGQQVTLRCSPKSGHDTVSWYQQALGQGPQFIFQYYEEEERQRGNFPDRFSGHQFPNYSSELNVNALLLGDSALYLCASSFLGLADGTQYFGPGTRLLVL.

The J gene is TRBJ2-1, the V gene TRBV7-6; the D gene is possibly TRBD1 (5 bases). V was shortened by 1 base and J by 4 bases, with 14 bases between the two germline ends. CDR3 size: 16 residues. CDR1 is SGHVS, CDR2 FNYEAQ, per germline. CDR3 bases: TGTGCCAGCAGCTTAGGGGGCGGTCTAATATACAATGAGCAGTTCTTC. Its translation is CASSLGGGLIYNEQFF.

This clone has only one observation. J is TRBJ2-2 and V is TRBV9, with D possibly being TRBD1 (5 bases). The length of the CDR3 is 16 residues. Per the germline V gene, CDR1 is SGDLS and CDR2 is YYNGEE. V dropped 3 bases and J dropped 2 bases, with 14 bases sitting between them. CDR3 bases: TGTGCCAGCAGCGATTTACAGGACACAAACACCGGGGAGCTGTTTTTT. Protein: CASSDLQDTNTGELFF.